One and the same sample provided the 10 T cell receptor beta chains below, sequenced in a study of T cells after yellow fever vaccination. TCRdb used MiXCR to reprocess the 5' RACE reads, holding one entry per CDR3 protein. The profile shows about 320,000 distinct CDR3 sequences, 3.5% to 4.5% of them singletons. The specimen comprised PBMCs, sampled 15 days after the yellow fever booster vaccination. These receptors came from a man aged 18 to 29 who received the YFV17D yellow fever vaccine.

This clonotype was recorded a few times. The chain links TRBV6-2 or TRBV6-3 to TRBJ2-1; a weak D match, TRBD1 (6 bases). Trimming cost V 2 bases and J 4 bases, with 9 bases left between them. Germline loops: CDR1 MNHEY, CDR2 SVGEGT. The CDR3 has 14 amino acids. Here the CDR3 DNA reads TGTGCCAGCAGTTACAGGACAGATTACAATGAGCAGTTCTTC. Its protein product is CASSYRTDYNEQFF.

The gene calls are TRBV7-9 and TRBJ1-1; weak D call: TRBD1 (6 bases). Between the trimmed V and J ends, which lost 8 bases and 6 bases, there was a span of 16 bases. CDR1 and CDR2 from the germline V gene are SEHNR and FQNEAQ (reference sequence). This CDR3 region has 13 residues. CDR3 region: CASFPGHLAEAFF. CDR3 nucleotide sequence: TGTGCCAGCTTCCCGGGACATTTGGCTGAAGCTTTCTTT.

Ten or more counts support this clonotype. The chain has TRBV10-3 and TRBJ2-3; no definite D call. This CDR3 contains 13 residues. Germline CDR1 ENHRY, CDR2 SYGVKD. V shed 6 bases and J shed 2 bases, with 9 bases lying between them. This CDR3 reads CAISPLDTDTQYF. The DNA of the CDR3 is TGTGCCATCAGCCCCCTTGACACAGATACGCAGTATTTT.

Only a few counts were recorded for this clonotype. This chain links TRBV20-1 with TRBJ1-1; no reliable D call. Germline V gene lookup returns CDR1 DFQATT and CDR2 SNEGSKA (reference sequence). V gave up 3 bases and J gave up 5 bases, with 13 bases separating them. The CDR3 is 13 amino acids. CDR3 residues: CSASRGRRTEAFF. In nucleotides, the CDR3 is TGCAGTGCTAGTCGAGGGCGGAGGACTGAAGCTTTCTTT.

This clonotype was counted many times. The V gene is TRBV20-1, the J gene TRBJ1-5, with TRBD1 as a possible D gene (5 bases). This CDR3 has 15 residues. Trimming took off 0 bases at V and 5 bases at J, with 14 bases between the two ends. Germline V CDR1 and CDR2: DFQATT, SNEGSKA (reference sequence). The CDR3 DNA reads TGCAGTGCTAGAGAAACAGCAGGGCCGGATCAGCCCCAGCATTTT. It is translated as CSARETAGPDQPQHF.

This clonotype was detected many times. The chain has TRBV15 and TRBJ2-5; 8 bases align to TRBD1. Unmatched junction bases numbered 8, after V lost 0 bases and J lost 5 bases. The CDR3 covers 16 residues. CDR1 LNHNV and CDR2 YYDKDF come from the germline V gene (reference sequence). DNA for the CDR3: TGTGCCACCAGCAGAGATTCAGGGGGCGCCGGGGAGACCCAGTACTTC. Translation gives CATSRDSGGAGETQYF.

This clonotype showed up many times. The chain employs TRBV5-1 and TRBJ2-1; 7 nucleotides line up with TRBD2. The CDR3 consists of 19 residues. Unmatched junction bases numbered 22, after V lost 1 base and J lost 9 bases. Germline V lookup: CDR1 SGHRS, CDR2 YFSETQ. Here the CDR3 DNA reads TGCGCCAGCAGCTTGCCGGTTAGTACCGAGCGGGACTCACGTATTGAGCAGTTCTTC. The encoded protein is CASSLPVSTERDSRIEQFF.

Note on this clonotype: An end of the junction does not agree with germline; a read error may underlie this. J is TRBJ2-1 and V is TRBV10-3; D not resolved. Per the germline V gene, CDR1 is ENHRY and CDR2 is SYGVKD. This CDR3 has 11 residues. DNA for the CDR3: TGTGCCACCAGTTTCGTGAATGAGCAGTTCTTC. Encoded protein: CATSFVNEQFF.

This clonotype was seen a few times. The V call is TRBV27, the J call TRBJ1-1, with D hard to call. The CDR3 length is 15 residues. Per the germline V gene, CDR1 is MNHEY and CDR2 is SMNVEV (reference sequence). Trimming left V 2 bases short and J 6 bases short, with 16 bases between. The CDR3 nucleotides read TGTGCCAGCAGTTTAATGTACAAAAGGGCGCCTGAAGCTTTCTTT. Amino acids: CASSLMYKRAPEAFF.

This clonotype was observed many times. The CDR3 is CSAREFGTAQETQYF. The DNA of the CDR3 is TGCAGTGCTAGAGAGTTCGGGACGGCTCAAGAGACCCAGTACTTC. The chain couples TRBV20-1 to TRBJ2-5; D may match TRBD1 or TRBD2 (5 bases each). V was cut by 0 bases and J by 2 bases, with 13 bases left in between. Per germline, CDR1 DFQATT and CDR2 SNEGSKA (reference sequence). This CDR3 has 15 residues.